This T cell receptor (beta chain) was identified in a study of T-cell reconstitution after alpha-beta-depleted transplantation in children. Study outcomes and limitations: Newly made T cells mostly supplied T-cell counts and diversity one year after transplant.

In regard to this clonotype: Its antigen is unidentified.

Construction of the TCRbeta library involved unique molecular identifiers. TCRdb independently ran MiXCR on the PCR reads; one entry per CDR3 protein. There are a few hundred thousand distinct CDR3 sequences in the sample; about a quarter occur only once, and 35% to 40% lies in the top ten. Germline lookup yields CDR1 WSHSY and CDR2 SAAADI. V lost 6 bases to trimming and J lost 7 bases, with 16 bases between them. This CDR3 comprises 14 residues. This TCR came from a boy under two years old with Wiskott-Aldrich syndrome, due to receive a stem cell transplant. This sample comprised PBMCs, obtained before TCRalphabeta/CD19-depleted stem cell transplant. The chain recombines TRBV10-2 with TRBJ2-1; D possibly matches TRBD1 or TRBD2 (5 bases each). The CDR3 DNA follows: TGCGCCAGCAGGTTGGGACGTGTAGATAATGAGCAGTTCTTC. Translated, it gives CASRLGRVDNEQFF.